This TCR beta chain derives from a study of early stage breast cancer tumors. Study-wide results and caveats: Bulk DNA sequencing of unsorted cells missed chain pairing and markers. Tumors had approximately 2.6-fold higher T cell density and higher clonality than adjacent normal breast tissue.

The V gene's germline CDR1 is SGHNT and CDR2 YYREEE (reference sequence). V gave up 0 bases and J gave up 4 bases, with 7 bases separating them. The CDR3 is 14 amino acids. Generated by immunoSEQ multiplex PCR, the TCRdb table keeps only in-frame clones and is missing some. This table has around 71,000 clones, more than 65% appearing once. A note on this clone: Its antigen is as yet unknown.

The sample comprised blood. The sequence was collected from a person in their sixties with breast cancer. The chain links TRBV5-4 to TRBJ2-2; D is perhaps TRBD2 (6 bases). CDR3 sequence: CASSLGAGTGELFF. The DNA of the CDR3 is TGTGCCAGCAGCTTGGGAGCGGGCACCGGGGAGCTGTTTTTT.